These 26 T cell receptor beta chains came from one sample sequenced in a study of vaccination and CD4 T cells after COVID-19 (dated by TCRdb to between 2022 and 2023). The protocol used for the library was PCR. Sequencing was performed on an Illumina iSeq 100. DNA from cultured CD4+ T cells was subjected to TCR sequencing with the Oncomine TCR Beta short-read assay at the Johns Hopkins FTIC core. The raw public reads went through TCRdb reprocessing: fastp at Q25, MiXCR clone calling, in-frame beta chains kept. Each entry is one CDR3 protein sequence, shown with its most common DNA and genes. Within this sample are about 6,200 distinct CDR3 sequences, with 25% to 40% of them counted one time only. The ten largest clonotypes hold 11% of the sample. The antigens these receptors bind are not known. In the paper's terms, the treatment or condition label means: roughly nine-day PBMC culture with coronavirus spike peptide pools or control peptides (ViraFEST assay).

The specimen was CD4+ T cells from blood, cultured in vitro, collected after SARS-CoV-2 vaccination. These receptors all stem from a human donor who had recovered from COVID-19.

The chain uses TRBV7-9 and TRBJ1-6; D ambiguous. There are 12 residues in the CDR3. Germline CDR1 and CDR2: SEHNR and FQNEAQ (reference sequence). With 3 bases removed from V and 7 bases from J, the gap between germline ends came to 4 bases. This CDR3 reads CASSFENSPLHF. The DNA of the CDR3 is TGTGCCAGCAGCTTCGAGAATTCACCCCTCCACTTT.

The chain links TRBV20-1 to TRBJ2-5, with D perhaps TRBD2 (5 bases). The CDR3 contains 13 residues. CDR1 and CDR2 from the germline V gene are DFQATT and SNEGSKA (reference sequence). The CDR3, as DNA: TGCAGCTCCGAGCGACGAGGGCAAGAGACCCAGTACTTC. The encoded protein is CSSERRGQETQYF.

This chain's CDR3 is CASSYWGRGANEQFF. The CDR3 nucleotides are TGTGCCAGCAGTTACTGGGGCAGGGGAGCCAATGAGCAGTTCTTC. The V and J genes are TRBV6-5 and TRBJ2-1; weak D call: TRBD1 (6 bases). The length of the CDR3 is 15 residues. The V and J ends lost 1 base and 6 bases respectively, with 13 bases between them. Per germline, CDR1 MNHEY and CDR2 SVGAGI.

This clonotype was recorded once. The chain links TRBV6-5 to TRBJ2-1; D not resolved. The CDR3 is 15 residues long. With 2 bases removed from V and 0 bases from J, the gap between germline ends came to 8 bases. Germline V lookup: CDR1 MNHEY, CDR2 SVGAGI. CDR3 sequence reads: CASSYGSSSYNEQFF. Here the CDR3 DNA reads TGTGCCAGCAGTTACGGGTCTAGCTCCTACAATGAGCAGTTCTTC.

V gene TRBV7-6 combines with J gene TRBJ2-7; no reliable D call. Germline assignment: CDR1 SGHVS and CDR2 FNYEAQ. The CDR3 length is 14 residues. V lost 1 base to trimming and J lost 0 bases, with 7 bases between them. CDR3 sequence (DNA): TGTGCCAGCAGCTTAGGGGCAGGCTCCTACGAGCAGTACTTC. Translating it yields CASSLGAGSYEQYF.

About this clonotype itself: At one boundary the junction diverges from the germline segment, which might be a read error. The CDR3 here is CASSSDGWVRGELF. The CDR3 DNA follows: TGTGCCAGCAGTTCCGACGGTTGGGTCCGCGGCGAGCTCTTC. This sequence joins TRBV27 and TRBJ2-1; no firm D call. The CDR3 is made up of 14 amino acids. Germline values: CDR1 MNHEY, CDR2 SMNVEV (reference sequence).

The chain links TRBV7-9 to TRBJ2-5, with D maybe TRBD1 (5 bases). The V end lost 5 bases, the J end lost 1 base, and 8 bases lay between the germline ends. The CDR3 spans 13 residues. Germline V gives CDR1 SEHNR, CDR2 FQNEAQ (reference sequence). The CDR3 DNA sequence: TGTGCCAGCAGCCAGACAGCCCAAGAGACCCAGTACTTC. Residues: CASSQTAQETQYF.

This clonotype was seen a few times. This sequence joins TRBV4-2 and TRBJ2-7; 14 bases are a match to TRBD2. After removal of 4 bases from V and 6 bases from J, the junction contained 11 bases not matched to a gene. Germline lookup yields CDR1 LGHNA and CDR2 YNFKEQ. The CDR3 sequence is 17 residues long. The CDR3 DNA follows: TGTGCCAGCAGCCGGGGACTAGCGGGAGTCCCTCCCCCCGAGCAGTACTTC. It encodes CASSRGLAGVPPPEQYF.

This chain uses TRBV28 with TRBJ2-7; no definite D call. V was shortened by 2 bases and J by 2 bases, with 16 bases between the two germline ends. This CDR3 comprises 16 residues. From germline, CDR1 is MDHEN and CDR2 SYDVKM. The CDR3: CASSLNPVTAAYEQYF. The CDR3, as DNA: TGTGCCAGCAGTTTAAACCCTGTAACGGCGGCCTACGAGCAGTACTTC.

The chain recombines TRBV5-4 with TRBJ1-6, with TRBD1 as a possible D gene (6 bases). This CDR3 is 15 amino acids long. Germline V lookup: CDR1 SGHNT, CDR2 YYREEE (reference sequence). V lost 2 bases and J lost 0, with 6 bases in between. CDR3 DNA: TGTGCCAGCAGCTTAGGGGGCTCCTATAATTCACCCCTCCACTTT. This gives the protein CASSLGGSYNSPLHF.

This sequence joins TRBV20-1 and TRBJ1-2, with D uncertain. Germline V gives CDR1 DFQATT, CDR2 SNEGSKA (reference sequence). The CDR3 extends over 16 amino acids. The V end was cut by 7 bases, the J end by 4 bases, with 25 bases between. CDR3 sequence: CSGVSVDYQRSYGYTF. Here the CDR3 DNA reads TGCAGTGGGGTTTCTGTGGATTATCAAAGATCCTATGGCTACACCTTC.

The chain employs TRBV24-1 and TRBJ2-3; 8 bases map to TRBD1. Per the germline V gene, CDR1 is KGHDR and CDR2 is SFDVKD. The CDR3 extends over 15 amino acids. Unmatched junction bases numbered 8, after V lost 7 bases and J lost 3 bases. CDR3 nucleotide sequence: TGTGCCACCAGCATTAGTTGGACAGGGACAGATACGCAGTATTTT. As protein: CATSISWTGTDTQYF.

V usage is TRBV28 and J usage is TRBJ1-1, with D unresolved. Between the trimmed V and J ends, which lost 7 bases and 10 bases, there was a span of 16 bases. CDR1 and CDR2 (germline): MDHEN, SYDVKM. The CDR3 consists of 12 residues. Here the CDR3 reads CASTFRVAVAFF. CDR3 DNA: TGTGCCAGCACCTTTCGGGTTGCTGTAGCTTTCTTT.

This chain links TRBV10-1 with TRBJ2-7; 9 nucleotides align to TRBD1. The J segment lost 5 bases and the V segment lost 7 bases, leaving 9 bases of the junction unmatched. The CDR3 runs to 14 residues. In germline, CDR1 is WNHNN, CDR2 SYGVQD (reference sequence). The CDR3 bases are TGCGCCAGCATCCTCCGGGACAGGGACGACGAGCAGTACTTC. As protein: CASILRDRDDEQYF.

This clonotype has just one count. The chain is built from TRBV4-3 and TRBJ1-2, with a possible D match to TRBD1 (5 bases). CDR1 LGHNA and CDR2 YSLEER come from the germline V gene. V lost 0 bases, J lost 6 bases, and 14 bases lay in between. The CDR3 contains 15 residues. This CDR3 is CASSQDREGTDGYTF. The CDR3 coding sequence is TGCGCCAGCAGCCAAGATCGGGAAGGGACGGATGGCTACACCTTC.

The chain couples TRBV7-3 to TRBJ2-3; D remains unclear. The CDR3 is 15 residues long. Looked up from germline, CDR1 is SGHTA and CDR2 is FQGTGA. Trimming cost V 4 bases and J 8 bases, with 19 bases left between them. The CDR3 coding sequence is TGTGCCAGCAGCTCCGGATCCACCGTAGGCGGTACGCAGTATTTT. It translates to CASSSGSTVGGTQYF.

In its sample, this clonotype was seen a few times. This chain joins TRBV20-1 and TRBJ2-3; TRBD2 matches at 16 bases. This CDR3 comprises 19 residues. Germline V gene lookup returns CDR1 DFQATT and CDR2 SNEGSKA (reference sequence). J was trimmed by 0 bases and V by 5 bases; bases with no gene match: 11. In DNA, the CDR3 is TGCAGTGCTGAGACTAGGGGACTAGCGGGAGGGCGTAGCACAGATACGCAGTATTTT. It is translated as CSAETRGLAGGRSTDTQYF.

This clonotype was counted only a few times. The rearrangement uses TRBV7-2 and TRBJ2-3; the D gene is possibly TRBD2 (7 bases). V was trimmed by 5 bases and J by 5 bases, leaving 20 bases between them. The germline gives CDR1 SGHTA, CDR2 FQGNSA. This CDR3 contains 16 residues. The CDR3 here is CASSPAGGRRIDTQYF. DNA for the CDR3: TGTGCCAGCAGCCCCGCCGGGGGGCGGCGGATAGATACGCAGTATTTT.

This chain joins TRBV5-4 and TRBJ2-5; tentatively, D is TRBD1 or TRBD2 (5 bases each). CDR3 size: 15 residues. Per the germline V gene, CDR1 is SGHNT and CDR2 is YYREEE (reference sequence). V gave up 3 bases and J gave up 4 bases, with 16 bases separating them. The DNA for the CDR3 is TGTGCCAGCAGCTCCGAGGGACGCCAGCCAGAGACCCAGTACTTC. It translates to CASSSEGRQPETQYF.

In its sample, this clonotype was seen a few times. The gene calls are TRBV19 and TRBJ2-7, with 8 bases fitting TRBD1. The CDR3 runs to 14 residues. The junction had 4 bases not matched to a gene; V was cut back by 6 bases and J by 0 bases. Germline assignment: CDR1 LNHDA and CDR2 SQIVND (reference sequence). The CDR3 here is CASRDRAISYEQYF. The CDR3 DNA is TGTGCCAGTAGGGACAGGGCGATCTCCTACGAGCAGTACTTC. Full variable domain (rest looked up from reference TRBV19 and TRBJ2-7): DGGITQSPKYLFRKEGQNVTLSCEQNLNHDAMYWYRQDPGQGLRLIYYSQIVNDFQKGDIAEGYSVSREKKESFPLTVTSAQKNPTAFYLCASRDRAISYEQYFGPGTRLTVT.

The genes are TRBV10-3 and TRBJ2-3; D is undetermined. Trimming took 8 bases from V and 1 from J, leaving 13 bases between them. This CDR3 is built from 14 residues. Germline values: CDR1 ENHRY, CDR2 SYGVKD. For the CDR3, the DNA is TGTGCCATCGAGGACGGAGTGGGCACAGATACGCAGTATTTT. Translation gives CAIEDGVGTDTQYF.

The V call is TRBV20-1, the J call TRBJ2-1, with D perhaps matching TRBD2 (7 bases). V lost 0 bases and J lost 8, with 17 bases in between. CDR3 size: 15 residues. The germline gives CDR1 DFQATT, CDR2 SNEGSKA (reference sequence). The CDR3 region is CSARDWGGASYEQFF. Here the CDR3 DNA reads TGCAGTGCTAGAGATTGGGGGGGGGCCAGCTATGAGCAGTTCTTC.

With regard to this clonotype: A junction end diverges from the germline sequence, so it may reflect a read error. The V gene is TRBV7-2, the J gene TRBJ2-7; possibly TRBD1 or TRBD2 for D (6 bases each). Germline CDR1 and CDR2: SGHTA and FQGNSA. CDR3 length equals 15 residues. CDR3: CASSLESRGGGEQYF. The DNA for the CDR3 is TGTGCCAGCAGCTTAGAGTCCAGGGGAGGAGGCGAGCAATACTTC.

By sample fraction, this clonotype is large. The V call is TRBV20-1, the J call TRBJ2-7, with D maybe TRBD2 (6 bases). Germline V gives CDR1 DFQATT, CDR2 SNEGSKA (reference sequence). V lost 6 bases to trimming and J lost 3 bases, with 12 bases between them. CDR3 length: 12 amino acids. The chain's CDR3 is CSAPSGGYEQYF. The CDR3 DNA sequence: TGCAGTGCCCCTTCCGGGGGCTACGAGCAGTACTTC.

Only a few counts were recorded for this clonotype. CDR3 loop: CASSSGTGKRETQYF. DNA for the CDR3: TGTGCCAGCAGCTCCGGGACAGGGAAGAGAGAGACCCAGTACTTC. V usage is TRBV6-1 and J usage is TRBJ2-5; TRBD1 aligns across 9 bases. CDR3 length: 15 amino acids. CDR1 is MNHNS, CDR2 SASEGT, per germline. Germline trimming cut 6 bases from V and 4 bases from J; bases unmatched to any gene: 9.

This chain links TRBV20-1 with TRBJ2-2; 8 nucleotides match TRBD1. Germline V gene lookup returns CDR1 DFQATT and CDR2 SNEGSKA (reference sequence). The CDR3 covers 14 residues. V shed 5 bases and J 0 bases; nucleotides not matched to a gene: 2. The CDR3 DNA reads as TGCAGTGCTCCGGGACAGGCGAACACCGGGGAGCTGTTTTTT. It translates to CSAPGQANTGELFF.